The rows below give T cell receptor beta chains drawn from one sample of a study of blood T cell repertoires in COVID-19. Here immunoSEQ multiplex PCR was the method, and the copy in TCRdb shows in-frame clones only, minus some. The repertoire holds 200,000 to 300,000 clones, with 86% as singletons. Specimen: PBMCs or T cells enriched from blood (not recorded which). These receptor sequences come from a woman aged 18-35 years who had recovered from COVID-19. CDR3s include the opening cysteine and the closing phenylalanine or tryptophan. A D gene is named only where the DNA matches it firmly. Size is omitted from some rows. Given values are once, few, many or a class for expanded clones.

TGTGCCTGGGGACGGATCAGGGTTGGAACTGAAGCTTTCTTT,CAWGRIRVGTEAFF,TRBV30,.,TRBJ1-1,.
TGCGCCAGCAGCTTGGCGGGGACAGGGTTATTCTGGGAGCAGTTCTTC,CASSLAGTGLFWEQFF,TRBV5-1,once,TRBJ2-1,TRBD1
TGCGCCAGCAGACTGGACAGGAGAAGGGGCAATCAGCCCCAGCATTTT,CASRLDRRRGNQPQHF,TRBV10-1,few,TRBJ1-5,TRBD1
TGTGCCTGGAGCAAGGGGGCGATGAACACTGAAGCTTTCTTT,CAWSKGAMNTEAFF,TRBV30,.,TRBJ1-1,TRBD1
TGTGCCAGCAGCGTTTTTGGACGGGAGGGCCGGAGCGAGCAGTACTTC,CASSVFGREGRSEQYF,TRBV9,.,TRBJ2-7,TRBD2
TGTGCCAGCAGCAATCTGGGTAGGGGTTACCAAGAGACCCAGTACTTC,CASSNLGRGYQETQYF,TRBV7-2,.,TRBJ2-5,.
TGTGCCAGCCTTCCATCCCTGTACCCTCGGACTAGCGGGGGCCAAGAGACCCAGTACTTC,CASLPSLYPRTSGGQETQYF,TRBV28,once,TRBJ2-5,TRBD2
TGTGCCAGCAGCCGAATTGGGGGGTCAGCGGAAGCTTTCTTT,CASSRIGGSAEAFF,TRBV3-1/TRBV3-2,.,TRBJ1-1,.
TGCGCCAGCAGTTCTGCGGGGGTAGCCAAAAACATTCAGTACTTC,CASSSAGVAKNIQYF,TRBV5-1,once,TRBJ2-4,TRBD2
TGTGCCAGCAGCTTAGTGGCGGGGCTGACCTACGAGCAGTACTTC,CASSLVAGLTYEQYF,TRBV7-2,.,TRBJ2-7,.
TGTGCCAGTAGTATGAGCACAGGCATTAGGGAGACCCAGTACTTC,CASSMSTGIRETQYF,TRBV19,once,TRBJ2-5,.
TGTGCCATCAGTGAGTCAGGAGGAAACACTGAAGCTTTCTTT,CAISESGGNTEAFF,TRBV10-3,.,TRBJ1-1,.
TGTGCCTGGGACCGGACAGGGGGCTCCACAGATACGCAGTATTTT,CAWDRTGGSTDTQYF,TRBV30,.,TRBJ2-3,TRBD1
TGTGCCAGCAGTTTAGGGGGGGATGAGCAGTTCTTC,CASSLGGDEQFF,TRBV12-3/TRBV12-4,.,TRBJ2-1,.
TGTGCCACCAGTGATGCCCGCCCGGGACAGGGTTCTGGGTATCAGCCCCAGCATTTT,CATSDARPGQGSGYQPQHF,TRBV24-1,.,TRBJ1-5,TRBD1
TGCGCCAGCAGCCCACTCGGAGGGAACACCGGGGAGCTGTTTTTT,CASSPLGGNTGELFF,TRBV4-3,.,TRBJ2-2,.
TGTGCCAGCAGCAAAATGTGGAAAGAAGGGGTCCCCTACGAGCAGTACTTC,CASSKMWKEGVPYEQYF,TRBV21-1,.,TRBJ2-7,.
TGTGCCAGCAGTTTTCGGGCAGGGGACAATGAGCAGTTCTTC,CASSFRAGDNEQFF,TRBV28,.,TRBJ2-1,.
TGCGCCAGCAGCTTGGGAGCGGACCCACGAACCCAGTACTTC,CASSLGADPRTQYF,TRBV5-1,.,TRBJ2-5,.
TGTGCCAGTAGTATAGATGGGAGGGAGGGGCATCAGCCCCAGCATTTT,CASSIDGREGHQPQHF,TRBV19,.,TRBJ1-5,.
TGTGCCAGTAGTAGGGACAGGGGTCCCCAAAGGTATGGAAATTCACCCCTCCACTTT,CASSRDRGPQRYGNSPLHF,TRBV19,once,TRBJ1-6,TRBD1
TGTGCCAGTAGTTCGACAGGGGGCGTTCATGGCTACACCTTC,CASSSTGGVHGYTF,TRBV19,.,TRBJ1-2,TRBD1
TGTGCCAGCTCACCAGGCGCAGGGGGCTACGAGCAGTACTTC,CASSPGAGGYEQYF,TRBV18,.,TRBJ2-7,TRBD1
TGTGCCACCAGCAGAGATGGGACAGGGGCCTTCCAAGATACGCAGTATTTT,CATSRDGTGAFQDTQYF,TRBV15,.,TRBJ2-3,TRBD1
TGTGCCATCAGTGCTAGACTAGCGGGAGTTCTGAATGAGCAGTTCTTC,CAISARLAGVLNEQFF,TRBV10-3,few,TRBJ2-1,TRBD2
TGTGCCAGTAGTACTAGCGGGCGACGCTACGAGCAGTACTTC,CASSTSGRRYEQYF,TRBV19,.,TRBJ2-7,TRBD2
TGTGCCAGTGAGAGACTAGCGGGGATGCAGGAGACCCAGTACTTC,CASERLAGMQETQYF,TRBV2,.,TRBJ2-5,TRBD2
TGTGCCAGAACAACGAGGGGGTTCAGGGGCCCCATGAACACTGAAGCTTTCTTT,CARTTRGFRGPMNTEAFF,TRBV5-3,.,TRBJ1-1,.
TGCGCCAGCAGTCAAGAACGAACCGAGGGTGAGCAGTTCTTC,CASSQERTEGEQFF,TRBV23-1,.,TRBJ2-1,.
TGTGCCAGCAGCTTTGGGGCCGGGGGATCCCAAGAGACCCAGTACTTC,CASSFGAGGSQETQYF,TRBV5-5,.,TRBJ2-5,.
TGTGCCAGCTCACCCGGGACAACGATTAAAGAGACCCAGTACTTC,CASSPGTTIKETQYF,TRBV18,.,TRBJ2-5,.
TGCAGTGCTAGTACCCTAGGGGGTCTGGGCACAGATACGCAGTATTTT,CSASTLGGLGTDTQYF,TRBV20-1,once,TRBJ2-3,.
TGTGCCAGCAGCTTAGCCCAGGGGCAGGTCGTTGAAAAACTGTTTTTT,CASSLAQGQVVEKLFF,TRBV11-2,.,TRBJ1-4,.
TGTGCCAGCAGCCGTGGACACCACTCCTACGAGCAGTACTTC,CASSRGHHSYEQYF,TRBV13,.,TRBJ2-7,.
TGTGCCAGCAGCTTATCAGGGCGAGCTAATGAAAAACTGTTTTTT,CASSLSGRANEKLFF,TRBV7-9,.,TRBJ1-4,.
TGTGCCAGCAGTAACCGACAGGGGGCTTTCGACGAGCAGTACTTC,CASSNRQGAFDEQYF,TRBV28,.,TRBJ2-7,TRBD1
TGTGCCAGCAGTCCGGACAGACTAGCGGGAGTTTCCGAGCAGTACTTC,CASSPDRLAGVSEQYF,TRBV27,.,TRBJ2-7,TRBD2
TGCGCCAGCAGGAGGACTAGCGGGGACAATGAGCAGTTCTTC,CASRRTSGDNEQFF,TRBV5-1,.,TRBJ2-1,TRBD2
TGTGCCAGTAGTCCTACCCCGGGACAGGTGAACACTGAAGCTTTCTTT,CASSPTPGQVNTEAFF,TRBV19,.,TRBJ1-1,TRBD1
TGTGCCACCTACCGCCGCGGGGGGGTGGCTGGCTACACCTTC,CATYRRGGVAGYTF,TRBV28,.,TRBJ1-2,.
TGTGCCAGCAGCCAAGATCCGGGGGGCTGTAACGGGGAGCTGTTTTTT,CASSQDPGGCNGELFF,TRBV3-1/TRBV3-2,.,TRBJ2-2,.
TGCGCCAGCAGTCCGATGTCGGGTCGAGGAGAAAAACTGTTTTTT,CASSPMSGRGEKLFF,TRBV5-1,.,TRBJ1-4,.
TGTGCCAGCAGCTTAGGAGGAGGGCCAAAAACCGGGGAGCTGTTTTTT,CASSLGGGPKTGELFF,TRBV7-2,.,TRBJ2-2,.
TGTGCCAGTACGACTTCCGGACAGGGATATGAGTTTTACGAGCAGTACTTC,CASTTSGQGYEFYEQYF,TRBV19,.,TRBJ2-7,TRBD1
TGTGCCAGCAGTCAAGGGACAGGGGTCCAGCCCCAGCATTTT,CASSQGTGVQPQHF,TRBV28,.,TRBJ1-5,TRBD1
TGCGCCAGCAGCCGATTCGGTGAAAAACTGTTTTTT,CASSRFGEKLFF,TRBV4-3,.,TRBJ1-4,.